Listed below are T cell receptor beta chains from one sample, sequenced in a study of blood T cell repertoires in COVID-19. Using immunoSEQ multiplex PCR, the repertoire was profiled, and TCRdb retains in-frame clones only, with some absent. The sample lists around 200,000 clones; about 86% were seen once. Sequenced input: peripheral blood. These receptors came from a man in his 60s who had recovered from COVID-19. Each CDR3 is given with its conserved first and last residue. D genes are given only for firm matches. Expanded clones get a size class; other rows say once, few or many, or leave the size out.

len	abundance	v_gene	d_gene	j_gene	CDR3nt	CDR3aa
15	NA	TRBV5-1	TRBD2	TRBJ2-3	TGCGCCAGCACCCGAACTAGCGGGGGCACAGATACGCAGTATTTT	CASTRTSGGTDTQYF
14	NA	TRBV3-1/TRBV3-2	NA	TRBJ2-3	TGTGCCAGCAGCCAAGATTCCGAGGCAGATACGCAGTATTTT	CASSQDSEADTQYF
15	NA	TRBV30	NA	TRBJ1-4	TGTGCCTGGAGTCCGGACAGACCATTTAATGAAAAACTGTTTTTT	CAWSPDRPFNEKLFF
15	once	TRBV5-1	TRBD2	TRBJ2-5	TGCGCCAGCAGCTTGGCAAGTAGCGGGGGAGAGACCCAGTACTTC	CASSLASSGGETQYF
16	NA	TRBV6-2/TRBV6-3	TRBD1	TRBJ2-7	TGTGCCAGCAGCCCCCTTACAGGGGGCCAATTCTACGAGCAGTACTTC	CASSPLTGGQFYEQYF
12	NA	TRBV30	TRBD2	TRBJ2-4	TGTGCCTGGAGTGTAGAAGCGGGGTTGCAGTACTTC	CAWSVEAGLQYF
15	NA	TRBV18	TRBD1	TRBJ2-7	TGTGCCAGCTCAGCACCAGGGGGTAAAAACTACGAGCAGTACTTC	CASSAPGGKNYEQYF
17	NA	TRBV19	TRBD1	TRBJ1-5	TGTGCCAGTAGTCGCGGACAGGGCGGACGTTCGGGCCAGCCCCAGCATTTT	CASSRGQGGRSGQPQHF
17	NA	TRBV24-1	TRBD2	TRBJ2-2	TGTGCCACCAGTGATTTAACCAGCGGGAGCCTCACCGGGGAGCTGTTTTTT	CATSDLTSGSLTGELFF
16	NA	TRBV23-1	NA	TRBJ2-7	TGCGCCAGCAGTCACAGTGGACAGCCGAGCTCCTACGAGCAGTACTTC	CASSHSGQPSSYEQYF